This section outlines one T cell receptor (beta chain) sequence together with its context. The antigen this receptor binds is unknown. Qualities for individual bases were not recorded, and no much larger clone is one base off. Trimming costs V 3 bases and J 0 bases, and their ends lie 12 bases apart. The germline V gene (reference sequence) provides CDR1 DFQATT and CDR2 SNEGSKA. The CDR3 contains 15 residues, cysteine and phenylalanine counted. Just CDR3 DNA is preserved here, 45 bases in frame from base 1. One collaborating source in Seattle enrolled patients while the patients were actively infected and followed the patients over time throughout the course of disease. The collaborating institutions used their own protocols to collect whole blood in K2EDTA tubes. For TCRbeta analysis, collaborator samples were shipped as frozen whole blood, as isolated PBMCs, or as DNA extracted from either sample type.

TCRbeta CDR3 regions were amplified from genomic DNA by means of the immunoSEQ Assay, a bias-controlled multiplex PCR. Per the authors' processing: Nucleated cell counts per sample were estimated from amplification of reference gene primers within the assay. To quantify the absolute abundance of each unique TCRbeta CDR3 rearrangement, sequence reads were collapsed and filtered. For each sample, productive Simpson clonality was calculated as the square root of Simpson's diversity index across productive rearrangements. This immuneACCESS table, as held by TCRdb, lists in-frame sequences with V and J called but not all clones. Of the missing ones, under half trace to an unresolved V gene in checked studies; the others have no known cause. From that table come the V and J calls and clone size; the DNA was used to work out D and trimming. Within this sample are 150,000 or so clones, with roughly 83% of them counted one time only. The ten largest clones take up roughly 4.9% of the sample.

This specimen belongs to a study of blood T cell repertoires in COVID-19 (dated by TCRdb to between 2020 and 2021). For the study in its entirety: Samples covering the acute and convalescent phases of COVID-19 were provided by collaborators in the United States, Italy and Spain. The repertoires were released in a freely available public database intended as a resource for research on the immune response to SARS-CoV-2. Nearly every sample came with metadata listing a de-identified subject ID, COVID-19 status, age in years and sex. The samples were drawn from two sources: the first 160 participants of the ongoing ImmuneRACE study, and 1,000 to 1,500 subjects contributed by 6 global collaborators. The dataset comprised deeply sampled blood TCRbeta repertoires from subjects exposed to, actively infected with, or recovered from COVID-19. The prospective study material was composed of cDNA or gDNA derived from T cells, B-cell-depleted T cells, or PBMCs. Where available, HLA class I and class II types were taken from metadata supplied by the sample provider and were not determined by assay-based typing. Overall results and qualifications from the work: Clinical and demographic metadata were provided uncurated, with the amount varying by source and participant.

The receptor was isolated from a woman aged 70-85 years with COVID-19, enrolled during active disease. The sample consisted of peripheral blood. The V and J genes are TRBV20-1 and TRBJ2-1, with no confidently assigned D gene. The bases are TGCAGTGCTAGTAGCTCTCGGAGCTCCTACAATGAGCAGTTCTTC. It codes for CSASSSRSSYNEQFF.